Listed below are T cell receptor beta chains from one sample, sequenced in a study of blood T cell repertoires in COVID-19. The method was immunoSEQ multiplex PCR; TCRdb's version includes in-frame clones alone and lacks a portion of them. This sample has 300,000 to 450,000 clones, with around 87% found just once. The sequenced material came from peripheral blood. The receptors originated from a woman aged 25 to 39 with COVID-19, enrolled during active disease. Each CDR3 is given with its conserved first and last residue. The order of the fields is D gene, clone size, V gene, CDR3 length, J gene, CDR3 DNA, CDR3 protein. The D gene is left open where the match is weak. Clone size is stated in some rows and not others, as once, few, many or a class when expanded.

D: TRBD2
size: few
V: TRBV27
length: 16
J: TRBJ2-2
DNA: TGTGCCAGCGGGGGACTAGCGGGAGGTATCACCGGGGAGCTGTTTTTT
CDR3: CASGGLAGGITGELFF

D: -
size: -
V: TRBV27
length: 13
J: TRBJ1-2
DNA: TGTGCCAGCAGTCCAGGTCCTACGGCCCGCTACACCTTC
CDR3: CASSPGPTARYTF

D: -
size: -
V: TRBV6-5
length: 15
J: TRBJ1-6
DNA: TGTGCCAGCAGTTCCCGACCGGATAGCAATTCACCCCTCCACTTT
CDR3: CASSSRPDSNSPLHF

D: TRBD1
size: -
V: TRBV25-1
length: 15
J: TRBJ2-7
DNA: TGTGCCAGCAGTGAAGGGGACAGGGGGCTGCACGAGCAGTACTTC
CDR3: CASSEGDRGLHEQYF

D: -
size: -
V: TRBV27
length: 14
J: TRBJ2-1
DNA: TGTGCCAGCAGTCCACATAACCCGGGCAATGAGCAGTTCTTC
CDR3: CASSPHNPGNEQFF

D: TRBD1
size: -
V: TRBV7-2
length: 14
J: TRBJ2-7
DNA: TGTGCCAGCAGCTTACAAGCAGGGGGTAACGAGCAGTACTTC
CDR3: CASSLQAGGNEQYF

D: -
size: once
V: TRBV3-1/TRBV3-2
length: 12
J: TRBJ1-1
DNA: TGTGCCAGCAGCCCCGGGGGGACTGAAGCTTTCTTT
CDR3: CASSPGGTEAFF

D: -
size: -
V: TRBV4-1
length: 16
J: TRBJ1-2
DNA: TGCGCCAGCAGCCAAGAATCAGGCATTACTAACTATGGCTACACCTTC
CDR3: CASSQESGITNYGYTF

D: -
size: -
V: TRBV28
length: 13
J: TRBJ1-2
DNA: TGTGCCAGCAGTTTCAGGGGATTCTATGGCTACACCTTC
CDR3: CASSFRGFYGYTF

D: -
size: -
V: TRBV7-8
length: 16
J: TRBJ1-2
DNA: TGTGCCAGCAGCCGAGGAGACCCGAGGCTGCACTATGGCTACACCTTC
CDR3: CASSRGDPRLHYGYTF

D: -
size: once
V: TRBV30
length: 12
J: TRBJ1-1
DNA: TGTGCCCATACAGGCTTTAACACTGAAGCTTTCTTT
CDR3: CAHTGFNTEAFF

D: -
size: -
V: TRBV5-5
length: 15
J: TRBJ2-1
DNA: TGTGCCAGCAGCTTGGCCAGGGCAGGGTCGGATGAGCAGTTCTTC
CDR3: CASSLARAGSDEQFF

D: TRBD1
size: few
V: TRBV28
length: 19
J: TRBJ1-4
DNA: TGTGCCAGCAGTTTAGGTGGCTTGGGACAGGGGGCAGATAATGAAAAACTGTTTTTT
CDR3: CASSLGGLGQGADNEKLFF

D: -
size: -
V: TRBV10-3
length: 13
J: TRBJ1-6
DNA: TGTGCCATCAGTGGGGACACCCATTCACCCCTCCACTTT
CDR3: CAISGDTHSPLHF

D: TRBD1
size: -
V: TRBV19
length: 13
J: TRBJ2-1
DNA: TGTGCCAGTAGTATGGGACAGTCCAATGAGCAGTTCTTC
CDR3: CASSMGQSNEQFF

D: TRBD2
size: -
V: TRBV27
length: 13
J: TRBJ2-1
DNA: TGTGCCAGCAGTTGGGGGGGAAGGAGTGAGCAGTTCTTC
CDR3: CASSWGGRSEQFF

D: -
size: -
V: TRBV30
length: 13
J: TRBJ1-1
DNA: TGTGCCTGGAGTGTACAGGAGACGGTCGAAGCTTTCTTT
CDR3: CAWSVQETVEAFF

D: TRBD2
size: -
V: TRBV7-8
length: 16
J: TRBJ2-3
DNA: TGTGCCAGCAGCTTAGTCCGCGGGAGGGCGGTAGATACGCAGTATTTT
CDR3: CASSLVRGRAVDTQYF

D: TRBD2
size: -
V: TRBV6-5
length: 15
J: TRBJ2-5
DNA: TGTGCCAGCAGTTTCCGGGAGGGTAAAGGAGAGACCCAGTACTTC
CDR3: CASSFREGKGETQYF

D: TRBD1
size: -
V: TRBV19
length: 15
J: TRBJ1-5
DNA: TGTGCCAGTAGTTCCGGGACAGGGGGCAATCAGCCCCAGCATTTT
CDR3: CASSSGTGGNQPQHF

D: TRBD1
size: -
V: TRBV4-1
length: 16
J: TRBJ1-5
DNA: TGCGCCAGCAGCCCTGGACAGGACTATAGCAATCAGCCCCAGCATTTT
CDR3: CASSPGQDYSNQPQHF

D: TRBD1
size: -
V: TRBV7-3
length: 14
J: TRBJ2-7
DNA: TGTGCCAGCAGCCGGGACAGGGGGGCCTACGAGCAGTACTTC
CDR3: CASSRDRGAYEQYF

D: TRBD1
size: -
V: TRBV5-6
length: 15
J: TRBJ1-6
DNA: TGTGCCAGCAGCTCACCGGGACAGCCAAATTCACCCCTCCACTTT
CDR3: CASSSPGQPNSPLHF

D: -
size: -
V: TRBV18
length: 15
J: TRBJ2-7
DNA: TGTGCCAGCTCACCCGCCGGGATAGTTAGGTACGAGCAGTACTTC
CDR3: CASSPAGIVRYEQYF

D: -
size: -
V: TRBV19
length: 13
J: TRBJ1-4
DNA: TGTGCCAGTAGTGGCAGGGTCAATGAAAAACTGTTTTTT
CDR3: CASSGRVNEKLFF

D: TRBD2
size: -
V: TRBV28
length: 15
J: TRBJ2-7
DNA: TGTGCCAGCACCGATAGCGGGAGATTTGGGTACGAGCAGTACTTC
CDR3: CASTDSGRFGYEQYF

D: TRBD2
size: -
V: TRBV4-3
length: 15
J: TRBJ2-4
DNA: TGCGCCAGCAGCCAAGGGCTAGCGGATAAAAACATTCAGTACTTC
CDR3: CASSQGLADKNIQYF

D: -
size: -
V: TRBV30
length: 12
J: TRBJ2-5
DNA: TGTGCCTGGAGGGAGGAGCTGGAGACCCAGTACTTC
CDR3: CAWREELETQYF

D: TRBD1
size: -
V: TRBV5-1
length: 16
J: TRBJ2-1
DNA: TGCGCCAGCAGCTTTAGGGGACAGAGCTCCTACAATGAGCAGTTCTTC
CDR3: CASSFRGQSSYNEQFF

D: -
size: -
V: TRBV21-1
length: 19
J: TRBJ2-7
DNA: TGTGCCAGCACCATACGGGACAGGGGGCGAGGTATCCTCTCCTACGAGCAGTACTTC
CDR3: CASTIRDRGRGILSYEQYF

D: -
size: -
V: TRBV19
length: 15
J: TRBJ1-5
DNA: TGTGCCAGTAGTACCGGGACATCTATGGATCAGCCCCAGCATTTT
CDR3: CASSTGTSMDQPQHF

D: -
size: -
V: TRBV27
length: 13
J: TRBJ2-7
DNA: TGTGCCAGCAGTTTATTAGGGGTCCAAGAGCAGTACTTC
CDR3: CASSLLGVQEQYF

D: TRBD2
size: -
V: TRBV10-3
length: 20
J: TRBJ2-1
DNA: TGTGCCATCACTGAAAATCTGGGGAAGGTTCCGGGACTAGCGTTCAATGAGCAGTTCTTC
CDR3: CAITENLGKVPGLAFNEQFF

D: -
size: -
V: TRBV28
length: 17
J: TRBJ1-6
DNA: TGTGCCAGCAGTTTATCTCCTTCGGCCCCACAGTACTCACCCCTCCACTTT
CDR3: CASSLSPSAPQYSPLHF

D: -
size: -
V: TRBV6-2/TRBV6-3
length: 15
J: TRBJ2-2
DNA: TGTGCCAGCAGTTGGCGGAGCCCGAACACCGGGGAGCTGTTTTTT
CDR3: CASSWRSPNTGELFF

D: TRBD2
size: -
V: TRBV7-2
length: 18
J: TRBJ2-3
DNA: TGTGCCAGCAGCTTAGTCGGCGGGAGGTGGGCCCCCACAGATACGCAGTATTTT
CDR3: CASSLVGGRWAPTDTQYF

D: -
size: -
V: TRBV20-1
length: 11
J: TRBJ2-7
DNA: TGCAGTGCCCCCGACAAGTACGAGCAGTACTTC
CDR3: CSAPDKYEQYF

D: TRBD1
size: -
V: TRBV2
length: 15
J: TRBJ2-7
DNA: TGTGCCAGCAGTTCCGACAGGGCCAGCTCCTACGAGCAGTACTTC
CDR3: CASSSDRASSYEQYF

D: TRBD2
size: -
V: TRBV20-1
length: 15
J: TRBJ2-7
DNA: TGCAGTGCTAGTCCCCTAGCGGGAGGGTCCTACGAGCAGTACTTC
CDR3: CSASPLAGGSYEQYF

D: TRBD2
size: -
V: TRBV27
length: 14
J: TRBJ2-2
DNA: TGTGCCAGCGGCCTAGCGGGAAACACCGGGGAGCTGTTTTTT
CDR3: CASGLAGNTGELFF

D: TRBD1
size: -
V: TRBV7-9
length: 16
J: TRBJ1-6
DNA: TGTGCCAGCAGCTTAGGGTCGGACAGGAGGAATTCACCCCTCCACTTT
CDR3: CASSLGSDRRNSPLHF

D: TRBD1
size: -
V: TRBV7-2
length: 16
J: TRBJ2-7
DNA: TGTGCCAGCAGCTTACTGGACAGGCCGCCACTCTACGAGCAGTACTTC
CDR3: CASSLLDRPPLYEQYF

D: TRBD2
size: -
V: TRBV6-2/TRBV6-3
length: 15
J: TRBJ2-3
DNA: TGTGCCAGCAGTTTGAGCGGGAGGGAAACAGATACGCAGTATTTT
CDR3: CASSLSGRETDTQYF

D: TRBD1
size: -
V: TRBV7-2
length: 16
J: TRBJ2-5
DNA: TGTGCCAGCAGCTCAGGAAAGGGACAGGGAAGAGAGACCCAGTACTTC
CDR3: CASSSGKGQGRETQYF

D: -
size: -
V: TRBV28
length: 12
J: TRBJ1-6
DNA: TGTGCCAGCAGTTATTCGGGGGGCACCCTCCACTTT
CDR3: CASSYSGGTLHF

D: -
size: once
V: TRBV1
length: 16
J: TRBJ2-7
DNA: TGCACCAGCAGCCAAGAAGGGACTAGCGGGAGAAGTGAGCAGTACTTC
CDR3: CTSSQEGTSGRSEQYF

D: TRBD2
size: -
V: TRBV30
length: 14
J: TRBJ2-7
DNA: TGTGCCTGGAGTACGCTAGCGGGGGCCTACGAGCAGTACTTC
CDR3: CAWSTLAGAYEQYF

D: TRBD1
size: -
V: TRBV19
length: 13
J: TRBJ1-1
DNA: TGTGCCAGTAGTTGGGACAGGGTCACTGAAGCTTTCTTT
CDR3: CASSWDRVTEAFF

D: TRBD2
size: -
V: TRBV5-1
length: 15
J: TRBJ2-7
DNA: TGCGCCAGCAGCTCTAGCGGGGCTCGGTATGCCGAGCAGTACTTC
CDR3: CASSSSGARYAEQYF

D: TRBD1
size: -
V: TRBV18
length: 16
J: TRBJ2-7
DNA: TGTGCCAGCTCACCTGGGACAGTTTCGAACTCCTACGAGCAGTACTTC
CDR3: CASSPGTVSNSYEQYF

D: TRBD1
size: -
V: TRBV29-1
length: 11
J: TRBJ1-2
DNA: TGCAGCGCTTCAGGGGGCTATGGCTACACCTTC
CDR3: CSASGGYGYTF

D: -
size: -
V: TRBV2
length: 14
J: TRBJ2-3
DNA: TGTGCCAGCACTCCGGACAGCGTGGCAGATACGCAGTATTTT
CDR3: CASTPDSVADTQYF

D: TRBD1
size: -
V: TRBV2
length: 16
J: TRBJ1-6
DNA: TGTGCCAGCACCTTAAAACCGGGACAGGGGAATTCACCCCTCCACTTT
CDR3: CASTLKPGQGNSPLHF